Shown below are 23 T cell receptor beta chains from a single sample sequenced in a study of blood T cell repertoires in COVID-19. The repertoire was sequenced with immunoSEQ multiplex PCR; TCRdb's copy has only in-frame clones and lacks some. The data show around 49,000 clones, over 85% seen once. The material sequenced was peripheral blood. These receptors came from a man aged 60 to 75 with COVID-19, enrolled during active disease.

This clone was seen once. The V call is TRBV3-1 (or the pseudogene TRBV3-2), the J call TRBJ1-2; no firm D call. V was clipped by 2 bases and J by 1 base, with 5 bases between them. CDR1 is LGHDT, CDR2 YNNKEL, per germline (reference sequence). This CDR3 region has 13 residues. CDR3 residues: CASSQNGNYGYTF. In nucleotides, the CDR3 is TGTGCCAGCAGCCAAAACGGTAACTATGGCTACACCTTC.

The V gene is TRBV27, the J gene TRBJ2-2, with 12 bases aligning to TRBD1. This CDR3 spans 21 amino acids. After removal of 5 bases from V and 5 bases from J, the junction contained 21 bases not matched to a gene. From germline, CDR1 is MNHEY and CDR2 SMNVEV (reference sequence). The CDR3 region has the DNA TGTGCCAGCAGTACAACACCGGGACAGGGGGCTACGGAAGCCCCGACCGGGGAGCTGTTTTTT. Translated: CASSTTPGQGATEAPTGELFF.

V usage is TRBV7-9 and J usage is TRBJ1-2; perhaps TRBD1 as D (6 bases). CDR1 is SEHNR and CDR2 is FQNEAQ in the germline V gene (reference sequence). The V and J ends lost 0 bases and 8 bases respectively, with 13 bases between them. The CDR3 consists of 14 residues. The CDR3 is CASSLATGSEGYTF. The DNA of the CDR3 is TGTGCCAGCAGCTTAGCCACAGGGTCGGAAGGCTACACCTTC.

The DNA of the CDR3 is TGTGCCAGCAGCTTAGTTTACAGGGTCCATGATTCACCCCTCCACTTT. It yields the protein CASSLVYRVHDSPLHF. This rearrangement joins TRBV13 to TRBJ1-6; tentatively, D is TRBD1 (6 bases). CDR3 length: 16 residues. Germline V CDR1 and CDR2: PRHDT, FYEKMQ (reference sequence). Trimming cost V 1 base and J 8 bases, with 15 bases left between them.

The V call is TRBV30, the J call TRBJ1-4; possibly TRBD1 for D (6 bases). This CDR3 contains 15 residues. The V end lost 3 bases, the J end lost 7 bases, and 18 bases lay between the germline ends. Germline-derived CDR1 and CDR2 are GTSNPN and SVGIG (reference sequence). CDR3 DNA sequence: TGTGCCTGGAGGGACGGGGGGCCCAGAGGTGAAAAACTGTTTTTT. Residues: CAWRDGGPRGEKLFF.

This chain joins TRBV28 and TRBJ1-2; 10 bases fit TRBD1. Germline CDR1 reads MDHEN; CDR2 reads SYDVKM. CDR3 length equals 17 residues. V lost 3 bases and J lost 0; bases outside the gene matches: 7. CDR3 in amino acids: CASSFSTGGTANYGYTF. Written as DNA, the CDR3 is TGTGCCAGCAGTTTTTCGACAGGGGGCACCGCTAACTATGGCTACACCTTC.

The chain is built from TRBV4-1 and TRBJ1-1; no clear D. The CDR3 length is 16 residues. Germline CDR1 and CDR2: MGHRA and YSYEKL. The V and J ends lost 0 bases and 0 bases respectively, with 11 bases between them. The CDR3 region is CASSQENTRLNTEAFF. The CDR3 DNA follows: TGCGCCAGCAGCCAAGAGAACACCAGGTTGAACACTGAAGCTTTCTTT.

The V gene is TRBV3-1 (or the pseudogene TRBV3-2), the J gene TRBJ1-6; D not certain. Per germline, CDR1 LGHDT and CDR2 YNNKEL (reference sequence). The CDR3 contains 13 residues. Trimming pared 2 bases from V and 7 bases from J, leaving 6 bases between. DNA of the CDR3: TGTGCCAGCAGCCAACTCAGGAATTCACCCCTCCACTTT. Translation: CASSQLRNSPLHF.

V is TRBV6-6 and J is TRBJ1-2; D uncertain. Germline values: CDR1 MNHNY, CDR2 SVGAGI (reference sequence). The CDR3 is 14 amino acids. Trimming removed 4 bases from V and 0 bases from J, with 9 bases in between. CDR3 loop: CASSFFSSNYGYTF. The CDR3 DNA sequence: TGTGCCAGCAGTTTCTTTTCTTCTAACTATGGCTACACCTTC.

The J gene is TRBJ1-1, the V gene TRBV18, with 7 nucleotides matching TRBD1. Germline CDR1 and CDR2: KGHSH and LQKENI. The CDR3 has 14 residues. With 6 bases clipped from V and 2 bases from J, the junction kept 6 bases outside the gene matches. CDR3 amino acids: CASSPGTANTEAFF. The CDR3 coding sequence is TGTGCCAGCTCTCCGGGGACAGCTAACACTGAAGCTTTCTTT.

The rearrangement links TRBV5-4 to TRBJ2-1; 11 nucleotides line up with TRBD1. Per germline, CDR1 SGHNT and CDR2 YYREEE (reference sequence). This CDR3 comprises 18 residues. V was clipped by 4 bases and J by 4 bases; unmatched bases: 13. CDR3 in DNA: TGTGCCAGCAGCCCCGGACAGGGGGCGCGTTCTGGTTACAATGAGCAGTTCTTC. Residues: CASSPGQGARSGYNEQFF.

The V and J genes are TRBV4-2 and TRBJ2-4; D is perhaps TRBD2 (6 bases). From germline, CDR1 is LGHNA and CDR2 YNFKEQ. CDR3 length: 15 amino acids. The V end lost 1 base, the J end lost 8 bases, and 15 bases lay between the germline ends. The CDR3 nucleotides are TGTGCCAGCAGCCAAGCAGGTGGGGGGAGAGACATTCAGTACTTC. This translates into CASSQAGGGRDIQYF.

The chain is built from TRBV7-9 and TRBJ2-1, with 7 bases aligning to TRBD1. CDR3 length: 12 residues. CDR1 and CDR2 (germline): SEHNR, FQNEAQ (reference sequence). The J segment lost 9 bases and the V segment lost 10 bases, leaving 9 bases of the junction unmatched. CDR3 in DNA: TGTGCCACCCCTACCCGGGACAGTGAGCAGTTCTTC. This translates into CATPTRDSEQFF.

The chain recombines TRBV11-2 with TRBJ1-4; D uncertain. V dropped 4 bases and J dropped 8 bases, with 17 bases sitting between them. The germline CDR1 and CDR2 sequences are SGHAT and FQNNGV. The CDR3 length is 15 residues. The CDR3: CASSSRQVGREKLFF. Here the CDR3 DNA reads TGTGCCAGCAGCTCCCGGCAGGTGGGGAGAGAAAAACTGTTTTTT.

The CDR3 sequence is CASSSGTGSSKGQALHF. The CDR3 DNA is TGTGCCAGCAGTTCCGGGACAGGGTCATCTAAGGGGCAGGCCCTCCACTTT. J is TRBJ1-6 and V is TRBV28; 9 bases are a match to TRBD1. Trimming cost V 4 bases and J 14 bases; bases outside gene matches: 18. Germline V gene data show CDR1 as MDHEN and CDR2 as SYDVKM. The CDR3 is made up of 17 amino acids.

V is TRBV9 and J is TRBJ1-6, with 12 positions matching TRBD1. The CDR3 spans 14 residues. V was pared by 5 bases and J by 10 bases, with 4 bases of the junction left unmatched. CDR1 and CDR2 (germline): SGDLS, YYNGEE. The CDR3 DNA sequence: TGTGCCAGCAGGGATGGGACAGGGGGCTCACCCCTCCACTTT. This codes for CASRDGTGGSPLHF.

This clone occurred once. The V call is TRBV3-1 (or the pseudogene TRBV3-2), the J call TRBJ1-3; perhaps TRBD1 as D (5 bases). The CDR3 length is 17 residues. Trimming took 5 bases from V and 0 from J, leaving 17 bases between them. CDR1 is LGHDT, CDR2 YNNKEL, per germline (reference sequence). The CDR3 DNA reads as TGTGCCAGCAGCGTAGGGGCCAGAGCTATCTCTGGAAACACCATATATTTT. Its translation is CASSVGARAISGNTIYF.

The chain combines TRBV11-2 with TRBJ2-7, with TRBD1 as a possible D gene (6 bases). Germline CDR1 SGHAT, CDR2 FQNNGV. CDR3 length: 15 amino acids. The V end was cut by 0 bases, the J end by 3 bases, with 12 bases between. This CDR3 is CASSLDQGQIYEQYF. The CDR3 DNA reads as TGTGCCAGCAGCTTAGATCAGGGGCAGATCTACGAGCAGTACTTC.

The chain has TRBV28 and TRBJ2-7; the match to TRBD1 covers 7 bases. CDR1 and CDR2 (germline): MDHEN, SYDVKM. Losses at the gene ends were 5 bases for V and 3 bases for J; bases not matched to a gene: 10. The CDR3 length is 15 residues. The CDR3 region has the DNA TGTGCCAGCAGTACCCCGGGACAGCACCACTACGAGCAGTACTTC. Residues: CASSTPGQHHYEQYF.

The chain employs TRBV10-1 and TRBJ2-3; TRBD2 agrees at 9 bases. The V segment lost 7 bases and the J segment 4 bases; nucleotides outside the gene matches: 9. CDR1 and CDR2 from the germline V gene are WNHNN and SYGVQD (reference sequence). The CDR3 length is 15 residues. CDR3: CASILSGSGPDTQYF. As DNA, the CDR3 is TGCGCCAGCATTCTTAGCGGGAGTGGGCCAGATACGCAGTATTTT.

The chain joins TRBV28 to TRBJ1-5; 9 bases map to TRBD1. With 0 bases clipped from V and 6 bases from J, the junction kept 6 bases outside the gene matches. Germline V CDR1 and CDR2: MDHEN, SYDVKM. There are 16 residues in the CDR3. CDR3 region: CASSLWDRGAGQPQHF. DNA for the CDR3: TGTGCCAGCAGTTTATGGGACAGGGGAGCTGGTCAGCCCCAGCATTTT.

The CDR3 DNA sequence: TGTGCCAGCAGCTCCTCGACAGGGACCGGCTCTTCCTCTGGAAACACCATATATTTT. Translation gives CASSSSTGTGSSSGNTIYF. J is TRBJ1-3 and V is TRBV7-2; 7 nucleotides match TRBD1. The CDR3 spans 19 residues. Trimming took 4 bases from V and 0 from J; bases not matched to a gene: 15. Germline V gene lookup returns CDR1 SGHTA and CDR2 FQGNSA.

The chain is built from TRBV12-3 or TRBV12-4 and TRBJ1-5; D remains ambiguous. Trimming cost V 3 bases and J 4 bases, with 7 bases left between them. The CDR3 sequence is 13 residues long. The CDR3 nucleotides are TGTGCCAGCAGTTTCGCAGAAAATCAGCCCCAGCATTTT. Its translation is CASSFAENQPQHF.